Listed here is a single T cell receptor (beta chain). Its antigen is still unknown. With 6 bases removed from V and 0 bases from J, the gap between germline ends came to 9 bases. The CDR3 runs 14 residues. The germline V gene encodes CDR1 MNHNS and CDR2 SASEGT. The data were obtained in a study of radiation and T cells in renal cell carcinoma. Findings and limits, study-wide: From baseline, blood top tumor clonotypes peaked at 2 weeks post-radiation. Pretreatment tumor biopsies were lacking, so baseline clonotypes are unknown.

Only in-frame clones appear in the TCRdb table, and some are missing; sequencing was by immunoSEQ multiplex PCR. The profile shows about 86,000 clones, around 85% of them singletons. Time point reported: blood 4 weeks post-SBRT, at nephrectomy. Treatment in this sample: 15 Gy SBRT to primary tumor, nephrectomy 4 weeks later. Radiation-treated patients gave blood at baseline, week 2 and week 4. The gene calls are TRBV6-1 and TRBJ1-3; D unclear. The TCR originated in a man over 45 with renal cell carcinoma. Sequenced here: blood, sampled from a patient whose treatment included radiotherapy and nephrectomy. In DNA form, the CDR3 reads TGTGCCAGCAGGGCCTATTCCTCTGGAAACACCATATATTTT. Its translation is CASRAYSSGNTIYF.